The TCR beta chain under discussion was sequenced for a study of beta chain features in type 1 diabetes. Only a few counts were recorded for this clone. Its antigen is unidentified. This CDR3 is built from 16 residues. The V gene end was trimmed by 4 bases and the J gene end by 4 bases; junction bases not matched to a gene: 9. Germline V gene lookup returns CDR1 SGHTA and CDR2 FQGNSA. Study results and limitations: High TCR expression in some cells could lead to their over-representation in cDNA sequencing. Shortening that was moderate but significant affected the TCRB CDR3s of Type 1 diabetes patients in all four CD4+ subsets. Diminished insertions and augmented deletions at VDJ junctions characterized type 1 diabetes patients.

As every portion of the isolated RNA was reverse transcribed, the sequencing read expressed TCRB transcripts. The assay was immunoSEQ multiplex PCR, and TCRdb's table has in-frame clones only and misses some. The sample carries roughly 330,000 clones, less than 15% recorded once. V and J are TRBV7-2 and TRBJ2-3; TRBD2 matches at 9 bases. The receptor was derived from a woman aged 18-29 years with type 1 diabetes. The sample taken for sequencing was naive CD4+ T cells from blood. CDR3 sequence: CASSSPGLAIADTQYF. The CDR3, as DNA: TGTGCCAGCAGCTCCCCGGGACTAGCAATTGCAGATACGCAGTATTTT. Using reference TRBV7-2 and TRBJ2-3 for the parts outside the CDR3, the full variable domain is GAGVSQSPSNKVTEKGKDVELRCDPISGHTALYWYRQSLGQGLEFLIYFQGNSAPDKSGLPSDRFSAERTGGSVSTLTIQRTQQEDSAVYLCASSSPGLAIADTQYFGPGTRLTVL.